This T cell receptor (beta chain) appears in the sequencing data of a study of shared clonotypes between healthy human individuals (dated by TCRdb to 2018 to 2021). Concerning the study at large: Three men and two women, aged 18 to 49 years, made up the cohort. For each donor, three plates each were used for CD4 naive and CD4 memory, two plates were used for CD8 naive, and one plate was used for CD8 memory. To estimate repertoire size and how much clonotypes are shared between individuals, the study performed deep sequencing of blood TCR repertoires from 4 to 6 healthy adults. Different laboratories and diverse techniques were used to prepare libraries and sequence TCR repertoires, to increase sequencing depth and limit assay-specific biases. Per donor, leukapheresis produced somewhere between about 0.8 and 9 billion PBMCs. Results and caveats for the whole study, not just this receptor: Compared with non-shared clonotypes, the clonotypes found in all four sorted-subset donors had higher generation probabilities. Only blood was sampled, and tissue TCR repertoires likely differ from those in blood. Naive subsets generally had larger estimated clonotype richness than memory subsets. Because the study included a small number of donors, the genetic and exposure-history diversity represented was limited. Based on pairwise subsampling, the degree of clonotype sharing among donors was expected to be affected by sequencing depth. Even with the large sequencing depth, rarefaction of the sorted-subset datasets indicated that sequencing was incomplete. Across a handful of donors, around 5.4% of naive CD4, roughly 3.4% of naive CD8, about 2% of memory CD4, and 0.4% of memory CD8 clonotypes were shared.

About this clone: What antigen it recognizes has not been identified. It has no much larger one-base neighbor in the sample; base qualities were not kept.

Healthy HIV-negative adults with no recently reported acute infections or vaccinations were included as donors. Only Caucasian adults living in Nashville, Tennessee, USA were represented among the donors. CD4+ T cells were enriched by magnetic negative selection; naive cells were then positively selected on CD45RA, and the negative fraction formed the memory subset. Blood was collected by leukapheresis, and PBMCs were isolated by Ficoll-Histopaque density gradient centrifugation and then cryopreserved in liquid nitrogen vapor phase. Analytical flow cytometry was used to check the purity and quantity of every magnetically sorted T cell population. From each sorted fraction, genomic DNA was isolated and quantified by UV absorbance on a Nanodrop 2000c. Including cysteine and phenylalanine, the CDR3 has 13 amino acids. Solely the CDR3 DNA is kept, with 39 bases framed from the first base. Relative to germline, V is 1 base shorter and J is 7 bases shorter, with 10 bases between their ends. Via the germline V gene, CDR1 is SGHVS and CDR2 FQNEAQ.

Using the deep immunoSEQ assay, TCR CDR3 regions were amplified from genomic DNA by multiplex PCR. Genomic DNA extracted from each cell subset was distributed evenly over all wells of several immunoSEQ 96-well plates, and each plate served as one replicate. For sorted subsets, approximately 210 ng of genomic DNA, equivalent to tens of thousands of T cell genomes, went into each replicate PCR. The purified libraries were quantified using a Qubit 3.0 fluorometer, sized with a Bioanalyzer 2100, and then quantified again using the KAPA Library Quantification kit. Every immunoSEQ 96-well plate was sequenced on a dedicated single-read 150-cycle Illumina NextSeq 550 flow cell. In the source study's methods: Because the immunoSEQ output held only junctional sequences and lacked quality scores, the filtering could not match the filtering applied to full-length reads. To assign V/J genes and CDR3, sequences were annotated using PyIR, a Python wrapper for IgBLAST v1.9, with IMGT germline references. Reads were filtered out if the reads had weak V/J assignments (E-value above 1e-6), no CDR3, stop codons, out-of-frame junctions, or ambiguous translated residues. V3J clonotypes were defined as sequences sharing the same inferred V gene, J gene, and CDR3 amino acid sequence. The percentage overlap between two repertoires was calculated by dividing the number of shared unique clonotypes by the size of the smaller repertoire. Richness of each repertoire was evaluated using RTK rarefaction, the Chao1 estimator, and Recon v2.1 estimates of unobserved clonotypes. OLGA was used to compute generation probabilities for all TCRbeta clonotypes that the gDNA method yielded from a few donors. What TCRdb holds here is the immuneACCESS table cut down to in-frame rearrangements. Part of the clones is not present; checked against another copy, under half of the missing clones reflect an unresolved V gene, and the others are unexplained. For V, J and clone size, that table is used; D and trimming come from the DNA. Present in this sample are about 2 million clones, 90% to 95% of which were seen just once. 0.1% to 0.15% of the sample belongs to the ten largest clones.

The TCR sequence derives from a man aged 18 to 30 in good health. The sequenced material came from naive CD4+ T cells sorted from blood. The cell subset or site label for this specimen denotes: CD45RA+ positively selected. The chain couples TRBV7-8 to TRBJ1-2; a weak D assignment points to TRBD1 (6 bases agree). The CDR3 protein is CASSLGGGAGYTF. The sequenced DNA is TGTGCCAGCAGCTTAGGTGGGGGCGCTGGCTACACCTTC.